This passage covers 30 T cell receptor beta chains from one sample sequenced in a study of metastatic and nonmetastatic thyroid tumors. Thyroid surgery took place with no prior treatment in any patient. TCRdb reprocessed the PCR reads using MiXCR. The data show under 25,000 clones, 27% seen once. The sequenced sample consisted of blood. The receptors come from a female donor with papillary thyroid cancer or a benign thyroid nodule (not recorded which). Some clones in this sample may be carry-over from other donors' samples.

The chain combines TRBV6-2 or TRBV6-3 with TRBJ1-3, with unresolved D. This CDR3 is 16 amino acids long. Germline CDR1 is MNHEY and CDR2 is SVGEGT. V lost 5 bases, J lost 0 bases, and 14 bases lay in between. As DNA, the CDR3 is TGTGCCAGCAGTATACATCCGACTATCTCTGGAAACACCATATATTTT. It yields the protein CASSIHPTISGNTIYF.

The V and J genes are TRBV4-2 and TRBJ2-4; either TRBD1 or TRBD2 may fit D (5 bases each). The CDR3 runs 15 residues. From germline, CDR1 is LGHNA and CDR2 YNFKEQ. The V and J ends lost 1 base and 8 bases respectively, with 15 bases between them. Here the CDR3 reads CASSQARDAVDIQYF. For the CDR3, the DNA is TGTGCCAGCAGCCAAGCAAGGGACGCCGTCGACATTCAGTACTTC.

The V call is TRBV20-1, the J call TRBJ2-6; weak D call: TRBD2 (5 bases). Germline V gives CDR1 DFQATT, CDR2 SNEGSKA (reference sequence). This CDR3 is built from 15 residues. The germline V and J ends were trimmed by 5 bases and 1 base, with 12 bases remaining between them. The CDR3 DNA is TGCAGTGCTCCTAAGCGGCAATCTGGGGCCAACGTCCTGACTTTC. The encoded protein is CSAPKRQSGANVLTF.

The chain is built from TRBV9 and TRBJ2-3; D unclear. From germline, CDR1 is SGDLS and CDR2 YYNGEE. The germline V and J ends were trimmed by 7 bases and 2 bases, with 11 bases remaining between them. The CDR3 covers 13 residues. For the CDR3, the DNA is TGTGCCAGCGGTGGGTTTCTCACAGATACGCAGTATTTT. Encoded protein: CASGGFLTDTQYF.

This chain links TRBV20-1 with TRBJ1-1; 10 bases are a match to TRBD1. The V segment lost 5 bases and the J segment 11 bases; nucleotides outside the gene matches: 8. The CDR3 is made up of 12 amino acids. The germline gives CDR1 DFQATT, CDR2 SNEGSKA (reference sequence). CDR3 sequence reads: CSAGQGELGAFF. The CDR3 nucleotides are TGCAGTGCTGGACAGGGGGAACTTGGGGCTTTCTTT.

The DNA of the CDR3 is TGTGCCAGCAGTGAATCTTTTAGCGGCCTTCCCTACGAGCAGTACTTC. It is translated as CASSESFSGLPYEQYF. J is TRBJ2-7 and V is TRBV6-1; tentative D call: TRBD2 (6 bases). The CDR3 extends over 16 amino acids. V shed 2 bases and J shed 2 bases, with 16 bases lying between them. Germline-derived CDR1 and CDR2 are MNHNS and SASEGT.

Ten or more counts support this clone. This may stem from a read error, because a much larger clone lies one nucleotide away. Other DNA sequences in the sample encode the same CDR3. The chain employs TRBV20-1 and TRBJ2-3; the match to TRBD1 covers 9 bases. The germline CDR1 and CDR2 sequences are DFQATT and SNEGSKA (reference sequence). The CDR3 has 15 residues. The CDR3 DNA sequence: TGCAGCGCTAGTTTGAGACAGGGGGGCGCAGATACGCAGTATTTT. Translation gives CSASLRQGGADTQYF.

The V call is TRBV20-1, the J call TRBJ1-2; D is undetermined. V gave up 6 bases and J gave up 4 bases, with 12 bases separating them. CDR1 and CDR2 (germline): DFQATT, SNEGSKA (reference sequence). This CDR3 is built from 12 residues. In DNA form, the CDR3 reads TGCAGTGCCCAGCCGGCGACCTATGGCTACACCTTC. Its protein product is CSAQPATYGYTF.

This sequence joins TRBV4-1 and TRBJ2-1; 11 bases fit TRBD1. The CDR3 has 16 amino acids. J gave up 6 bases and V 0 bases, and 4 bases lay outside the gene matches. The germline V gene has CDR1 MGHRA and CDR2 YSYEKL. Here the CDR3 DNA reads TGCGCCAGCAGCCAAGAAACGGGGACAGGGGGCAATGAGCAGTTCTTC. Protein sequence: CASSQETGTGGNEQFF.

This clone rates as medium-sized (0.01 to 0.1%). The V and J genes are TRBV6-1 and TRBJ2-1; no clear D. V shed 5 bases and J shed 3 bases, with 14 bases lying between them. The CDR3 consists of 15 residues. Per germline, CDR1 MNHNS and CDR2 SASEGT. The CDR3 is CASSTRSSIYNEQFF. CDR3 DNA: TGTGCCAGCAGTACGAGAAGTTCAATCTACAATGAGCAGTTCTTC.

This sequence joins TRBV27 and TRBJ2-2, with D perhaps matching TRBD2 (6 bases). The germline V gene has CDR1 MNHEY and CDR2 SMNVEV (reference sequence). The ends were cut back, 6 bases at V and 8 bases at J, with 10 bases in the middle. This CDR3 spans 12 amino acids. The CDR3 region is CASSPGAGELFF. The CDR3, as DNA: TGTGCCAGCAGCCCGGGAGCAGGGGAGCTGTTTTTT.

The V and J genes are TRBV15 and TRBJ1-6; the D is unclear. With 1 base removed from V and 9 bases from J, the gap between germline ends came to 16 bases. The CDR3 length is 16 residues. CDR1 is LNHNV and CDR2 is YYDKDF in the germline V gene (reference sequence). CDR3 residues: CATSRGVPASCSPLHF. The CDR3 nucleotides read TGTGCCACCAGCAGAGGCGTTCCTGCAAGCTGTTCACCCCTCCACTTT.

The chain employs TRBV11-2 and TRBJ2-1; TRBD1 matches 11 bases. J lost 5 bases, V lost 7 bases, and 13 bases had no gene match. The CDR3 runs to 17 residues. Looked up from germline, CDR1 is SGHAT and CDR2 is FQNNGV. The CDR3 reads CASNPGKWDRGDNEQFF. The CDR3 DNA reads TGTGCCAGCAACCCTGGGAAATGGGACAGGGGGGACAATGAGCAGTTCTTC.

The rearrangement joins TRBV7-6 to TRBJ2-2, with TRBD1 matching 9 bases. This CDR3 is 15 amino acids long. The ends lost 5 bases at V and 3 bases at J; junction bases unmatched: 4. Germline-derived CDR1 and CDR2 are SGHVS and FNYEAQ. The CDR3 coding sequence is TGTGCCAGCAGCCAAACAGGGGGCGACACCGGGGAGCTGTTTTTT. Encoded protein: CASSQTGGDTGELFF. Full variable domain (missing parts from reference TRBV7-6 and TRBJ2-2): GAGVSQSPRYKVTKRGQDVALRCDPISGHVSLYWYRQALGQGPEFLTYFNYEAQQDKSGLPNDRFSAERPEGSISTLTIQRTEQRDSAMYRCASSQTGGDTGELFFGEGSRLTVL.

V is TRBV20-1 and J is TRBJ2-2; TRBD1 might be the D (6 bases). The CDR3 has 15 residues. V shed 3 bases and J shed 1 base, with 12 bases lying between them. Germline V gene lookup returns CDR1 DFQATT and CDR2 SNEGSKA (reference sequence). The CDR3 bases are TGCAGTGCTAGCGCCCGGGACATGAACACCGGGGAGCTGTTTTTT. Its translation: CSASARDMNTGELFF.

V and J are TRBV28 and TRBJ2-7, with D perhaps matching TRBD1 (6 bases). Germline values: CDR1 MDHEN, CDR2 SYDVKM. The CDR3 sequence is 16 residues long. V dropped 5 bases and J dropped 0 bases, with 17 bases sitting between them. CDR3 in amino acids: CASSPPTGLTSYEQYF. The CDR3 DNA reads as TGTGCCAGCAGTCCCCCGACAGGCCTAACCTCCTACGAGCAGTACTTC.

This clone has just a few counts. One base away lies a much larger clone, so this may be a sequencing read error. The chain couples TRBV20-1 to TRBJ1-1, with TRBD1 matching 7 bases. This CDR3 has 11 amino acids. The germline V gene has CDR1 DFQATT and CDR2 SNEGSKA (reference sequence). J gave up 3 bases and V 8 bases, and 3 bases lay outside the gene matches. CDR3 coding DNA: TGCAGTTGTACAGGGGACACTGAAGCTTTCTTT. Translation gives CSCTGDTEAFF.

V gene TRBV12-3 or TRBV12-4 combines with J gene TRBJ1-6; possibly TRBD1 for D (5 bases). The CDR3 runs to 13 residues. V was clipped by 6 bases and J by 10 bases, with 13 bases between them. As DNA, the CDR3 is TGTGCCAGCAGACGTCCCCCAGGGTCACCCCTCCACTTT. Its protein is CASRRPPGSPLHF.

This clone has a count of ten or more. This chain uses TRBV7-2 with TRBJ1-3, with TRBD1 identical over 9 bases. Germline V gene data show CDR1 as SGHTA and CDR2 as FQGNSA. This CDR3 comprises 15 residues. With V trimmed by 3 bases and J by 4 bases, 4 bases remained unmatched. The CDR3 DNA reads TGTGCCAGCAGCTTCGGGACAGGGAAAGGAAACACCATATATTTT. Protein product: CASSFGTGKGNTIYF.

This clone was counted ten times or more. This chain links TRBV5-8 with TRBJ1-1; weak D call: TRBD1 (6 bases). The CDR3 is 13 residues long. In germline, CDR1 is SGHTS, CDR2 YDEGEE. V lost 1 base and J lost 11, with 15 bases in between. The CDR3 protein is CASSLIPGAQAFF. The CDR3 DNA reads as TGTGCCAGCAGCTTGATACCAGGGGCACAGGCTTTCTTT.

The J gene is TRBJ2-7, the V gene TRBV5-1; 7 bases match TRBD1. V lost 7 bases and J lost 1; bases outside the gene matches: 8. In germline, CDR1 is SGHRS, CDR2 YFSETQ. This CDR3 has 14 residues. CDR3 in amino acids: CASAQRQGSYEQYF. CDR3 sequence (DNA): TGCGCCAGCGCCCAAAGACAGGGTTCCTACGAGCAGTACTTC.

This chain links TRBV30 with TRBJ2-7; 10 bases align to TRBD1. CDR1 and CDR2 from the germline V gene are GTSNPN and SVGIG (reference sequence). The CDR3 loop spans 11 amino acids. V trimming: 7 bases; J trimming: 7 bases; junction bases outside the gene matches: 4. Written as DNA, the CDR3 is TGTGCCTTAGGACAGGGGGGTGAGCAGTACTTC. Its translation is CALGQGGEQYF. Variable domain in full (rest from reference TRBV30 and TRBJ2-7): SQTIHQWPATLVQPVGSPLSLECTVEGTSNPNLYWYRQAAGRGLQLLFYSVGIGQISSEVPQNLSASRPQDRQFILSSKKLLLSDSGFYLCALGQGGEQYFGPGTRLTVT.

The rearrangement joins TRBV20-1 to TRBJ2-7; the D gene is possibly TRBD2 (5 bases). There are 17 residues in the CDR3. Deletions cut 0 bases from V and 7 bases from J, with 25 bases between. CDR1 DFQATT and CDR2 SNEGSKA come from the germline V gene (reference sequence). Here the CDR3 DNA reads TGCAGTGCTAGAGATACCAAGGGTGGGAGTGGCTCTTATGAGCAGTACTTC. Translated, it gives CSARDTKGGSGSYEQYF.

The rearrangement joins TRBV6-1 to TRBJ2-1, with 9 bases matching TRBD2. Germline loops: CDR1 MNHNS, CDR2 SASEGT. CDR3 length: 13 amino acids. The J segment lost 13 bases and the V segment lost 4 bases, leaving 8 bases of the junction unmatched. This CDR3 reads CASSGVEGTSQFF. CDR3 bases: TGTGCCAGCAGTGGAGTGGAGGGGACTAGCCAGTTCTTC.

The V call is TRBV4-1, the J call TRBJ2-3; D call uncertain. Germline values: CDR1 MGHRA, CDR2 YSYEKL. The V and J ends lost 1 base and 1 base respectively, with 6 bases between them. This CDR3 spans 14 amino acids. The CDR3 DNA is TGCGCCAGCAGCCAAGGGCCAGGCACAGATACGCAGTATTTT. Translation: CASSQGPGTDTQYF.

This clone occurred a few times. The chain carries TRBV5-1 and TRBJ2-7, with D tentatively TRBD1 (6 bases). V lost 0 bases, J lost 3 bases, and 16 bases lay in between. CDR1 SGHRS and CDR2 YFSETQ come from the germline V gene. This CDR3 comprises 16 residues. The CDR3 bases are TGCGCCAGCAGCTTGGTGGCCGGGACAATCCTCTACGAGCAGTACTTC. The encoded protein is CASSLVAGTILYEQYF.

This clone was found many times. Here the CDR3 DNA reads TGTGCCAGTAGTAAACTAGCGGGAGAGGGCACAGATACGCAGTATTTT. It translates to CASSKLAGEGTDTQYF. The gene calls are TRBV19 and TRBJ2-3, with TRBD2 matching 11 bases. This CDR3 has 16 residues. V dropped 4 bases and J dropped 1; count of bases not matched to a gene: 4. CDR1 and CDR2 (germline): LNHDA, SQIVND (reference sequence).

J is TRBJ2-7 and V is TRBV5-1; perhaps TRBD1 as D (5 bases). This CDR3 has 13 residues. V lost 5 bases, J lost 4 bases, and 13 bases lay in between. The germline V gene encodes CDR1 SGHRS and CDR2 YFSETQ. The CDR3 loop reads CASRFEQGYEQYF. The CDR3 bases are TGCGCCAGCAGGTTTGAGCAGGGTTACGAGCAGTACTTC.

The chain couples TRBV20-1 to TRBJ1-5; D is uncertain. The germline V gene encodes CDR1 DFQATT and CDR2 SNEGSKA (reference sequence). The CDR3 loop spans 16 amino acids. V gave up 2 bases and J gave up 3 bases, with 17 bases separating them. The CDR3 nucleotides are TGCAGTGCTAGACAACAGCTTCCTAACCTCAATCAGCCCCAGCATTTT. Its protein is CSARQQLPNLNQPQHF.

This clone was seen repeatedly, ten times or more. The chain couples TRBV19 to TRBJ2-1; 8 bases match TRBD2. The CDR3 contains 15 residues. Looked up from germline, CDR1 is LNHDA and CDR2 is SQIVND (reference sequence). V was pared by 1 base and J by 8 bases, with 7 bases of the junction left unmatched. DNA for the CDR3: TGTGCCAGTAGTATAGTGGAGGCGGGGGGCGATGAGCAGTTCTTC. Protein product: CASSIVEAGGDEQFF.